This TCR beta chain derives from a study of T cells in localized non-small cell lung cancer (dated by TCRdb to about 2020). In the study overall: T cell repertoires of about 240 early-stage NSCLC patients were analyzed, with tumors being compared against uninvolved tumor-adjacent lungs. Of the NSCLC patients, around 130 were male and some 97 were female, and the mean age was approximately 66 years. The cohort consisted of under 300 treatment-naive NSCLC patients whose localized lung tumors had been resected. The research as a whole found: Because multi-region tumor sequencing was not done, intratumor heterogeneity could not be ruled out. Uninvolved tumor-adjacent lung showed the highest T cell clonality, higher than tumor, which suggests more focused antigenic responses in the uninvolved tumor-adjacent lung. Because of the exploratory design, TCR variables were selected using unadjusted p-values without false-discovery rate correction. Higher T cell density in blood was associated with longer overall survival, whereas higher clonality in adjacent lung was associated with shorter survival. A median of 57 of the top 100 tumor clones turned up in the paired uninvolved adjacent lung, and under 30 of those clones also ranked among the top 100 of that same adjacent lung.

At diagnosis, tumor, uninvolved tumor-adjacent lung and peripheral blood were collected and then preserved as a mix of FFPE and fresh-frozen material. For TCR repertoire profiling, blood samples were analyzed in the form of peripheral blood mononuclear cells. Turning to this clone: The antigen it recognizes is unknown. No clone much larger than this one lies a single base away; base qualities are absent.

TCR beta CDR3 regions were sequenced from DNA using the immunoSEQ Assay. In the source study's methods: T cell density was computed as TCR beta template counts normalized to usable DNA estimated by amplifying housekeeping genes. Richness was estimated using the preseqR package, with extrapolation to 400,000 templates for PBMC samples and to 120,000 templates for tissue samples. Clonality was defined by subtracting Pielou's evenness from one. To identify tissue-enriched TCRs, differential abundance testing was run on productive amino-acid clonotypes with a minimum total count of 5 and an alpha of 0.1. The Jaccard Index and the Morisita Overlap Index were used to measure repertoire overlap between compartments. GLIPH grouped TCR beta CDR3s together with public tetramer-defined viral CDR3s, and a viral motif had to include at least three viral sequences and also show V-gene enrichment. The table was pulled from immuneACCESS by TCRdb, which kept in-frame rearrangements only. Such tables lose some clones; where checked, under half of the loss comes from unresolved V genes, and the rest has no known cause. V, J and clone size are those of that table, while D and trimming were read from the DNA. This sample is represented by 70,000 or so clones; about 81% of them were singletons. 1% to 1.5% of the sample comes from the top ten.

The clonotype was recovered from an older female donor with stage I lung adenocarcinoma. The sequencing here drew on peripheral blood, taken before any cancer treatment.

The DNA sequence is given as TGTGCCAGCAGTGAAGGGTTTGGGTATAAGGGCTACACCTTC. It encodes CASSEGFGYKGYTF. This chain is built from TRBV2 and TRBJ1-2, with the D segment identity uncertain. The germline V gene yields SNHLY for CDR1 and FYNNEI for CDR2. The CDR3 starts with the cysteine, ends with the phenylalanine, and has 14 residues. Solely the CDR3 DNA is kept, with 42 bases framed from the first base. Relative to germline, V is 1 base shorter and J is 8 bases shorter, with 14 bases between their ends.